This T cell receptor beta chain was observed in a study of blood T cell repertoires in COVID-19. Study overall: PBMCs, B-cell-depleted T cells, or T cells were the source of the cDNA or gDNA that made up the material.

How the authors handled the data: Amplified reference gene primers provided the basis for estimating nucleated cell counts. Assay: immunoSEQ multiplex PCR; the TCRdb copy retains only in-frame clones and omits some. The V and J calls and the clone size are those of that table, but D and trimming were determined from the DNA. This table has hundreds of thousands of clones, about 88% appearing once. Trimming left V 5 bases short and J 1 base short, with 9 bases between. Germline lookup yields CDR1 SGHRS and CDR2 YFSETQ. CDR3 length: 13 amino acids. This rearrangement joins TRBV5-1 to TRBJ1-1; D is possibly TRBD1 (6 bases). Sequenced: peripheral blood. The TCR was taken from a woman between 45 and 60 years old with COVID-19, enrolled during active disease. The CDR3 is CASRQGRNTEAFF. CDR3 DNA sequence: TGCGCCAGCAGGCAGGGGCGGAACACTGAAGCTTTCTTT.